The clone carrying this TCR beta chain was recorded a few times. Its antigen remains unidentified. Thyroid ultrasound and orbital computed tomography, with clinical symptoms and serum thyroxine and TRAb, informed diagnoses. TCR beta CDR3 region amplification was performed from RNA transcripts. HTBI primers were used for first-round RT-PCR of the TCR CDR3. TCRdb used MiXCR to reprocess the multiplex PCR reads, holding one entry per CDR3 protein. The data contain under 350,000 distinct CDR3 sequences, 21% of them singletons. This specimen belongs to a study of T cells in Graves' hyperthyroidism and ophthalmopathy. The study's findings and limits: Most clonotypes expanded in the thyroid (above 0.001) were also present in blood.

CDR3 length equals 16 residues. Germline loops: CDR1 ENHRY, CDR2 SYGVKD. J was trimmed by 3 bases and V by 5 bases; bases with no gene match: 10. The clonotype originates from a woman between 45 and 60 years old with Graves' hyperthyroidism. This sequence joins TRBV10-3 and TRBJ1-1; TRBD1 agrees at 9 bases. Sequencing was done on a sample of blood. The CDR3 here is CAISKQGAAVHTEAFF. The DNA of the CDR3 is TGTGCCATCAGTAAACAGGGGGCGGCCGTACACACTGAAGCTTTCTTT.